This TCR beta chain was documented in a study of shared clonotypes between healthy human individuals. As for the study in general: Aged 18 to 49, the donors were a couple of women and a few men.

Each of the donors was a healthy adult who was HIV-negative and had not had a recent acute infection or vaccination. In the original workflow: Filtering differed since immunoSEQ provided only junctions, with no quality scores. Assay: immunoSEQ multiplex PCR; the TCRdb copy retains only in-frame clones and omits some. V, J and clone size reflect that table, while D and trimming were determined from the DNA. The table records over 95,000 clones, approximately 44% of them present only once. From germline, CDR1 is SNHLY and CDR2 FYNNEI. Trimming cost V 5 bases and J 1 base; bases outside gene matches: 2. The CDR3 totals 14 residues.

Sequencing was done on a sample of PBMCs. The gene calls are TRBV2 and TRBJ2-5; TRBD1 aligns across 9 bases. The sequence derives from a woman in her forties in good health. Some clones in this sample may be carry-over from other donors' samples. In nucleotides, the CDR3 is TGTGCCAGCAGTTCACAGGGGGCCCAAGAGACCCAGTACTTC. It encodes CASSSQGAQETQYF.